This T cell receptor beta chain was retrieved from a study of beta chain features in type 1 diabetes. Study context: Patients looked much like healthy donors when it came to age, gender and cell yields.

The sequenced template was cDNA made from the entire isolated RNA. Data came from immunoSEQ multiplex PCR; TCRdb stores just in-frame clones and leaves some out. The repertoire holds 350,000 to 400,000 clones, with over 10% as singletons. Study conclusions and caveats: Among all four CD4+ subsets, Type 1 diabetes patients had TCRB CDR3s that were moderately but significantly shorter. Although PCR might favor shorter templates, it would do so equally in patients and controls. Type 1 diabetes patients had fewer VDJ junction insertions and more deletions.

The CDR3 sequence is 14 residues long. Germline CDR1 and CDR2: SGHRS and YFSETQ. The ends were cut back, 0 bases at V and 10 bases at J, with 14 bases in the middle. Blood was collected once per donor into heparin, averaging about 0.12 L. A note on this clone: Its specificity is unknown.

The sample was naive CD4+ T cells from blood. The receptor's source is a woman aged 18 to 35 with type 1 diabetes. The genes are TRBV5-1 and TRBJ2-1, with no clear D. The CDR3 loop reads CASSLDSLRVEQFF. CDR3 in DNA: TGCGCCAGCAGCTTGGATAGTCTTCGGGTAGAGCAGTTCTTC.